These T cell receptor beta chains were read from a single sample in a study of regulatory T cells in long-lasting Graves disease. TCRdb reprocessed the multiplex PCR reads via MiXCR and lists one record per CDR3 protein. The sample has 450,000 to 500,000 distinct CDR3 sequences; roughly 16% are singletons. These data were also reused for a study on T cells in Graves' hyperthyroidism and ophthalmopathy.

Specimen: peripheral blood mononuclear cells (PBMCs), collected at new diagnosis, from a patient treated with antithyroid drugs. These receptors were collected from a man aged 40-49 years with Graves disease. Each CDR3 is given with its conserved first and last residue.

v_gene	j_gene	CDR3aa
TRBV5-1	TRBJ2-7	CASSNGANSYEQYF
TRBV30	TRBJ1-1	CARDRENTEAFF
TRBV6-4	TRBJ1-5	CASGIPKHPQHF
TRBV6-2/TRBV6-3	TRBJ1-1	CASSYSTGPSNTEAFF
TRBV29-1	TRBJ2-1	CSVERAEGPHEQFF
TRBV6-2/TRBV6-3	TRBJ2-3	CASSYSPSVDRTDTQYF
TRBV2	TRBJ2-5	CASSRRGQGGETQYF
TRBV11-1	TRBJ2-7	CASSPRRTSPYEQYF
TRBV29-1	TRBJ2-3	CSVEFLAGVADTQYF
TRBV12-3/TRBV12-4	TRBJ2-3	CASSFGWAGVGDTQYF
TRBV7-6	TRBJ1-3	CASSPQAPRGMSTGNTIYF
TRBV18	TRBJ2-4	CASSPLGQADIQYF
TRBV29-1	TRBJ2-2	CSVRYLGGNTGELFF
TRBV25-1	TRBJ1-1	CASSEYRASTEAFF
TRBV6-1	TRBJ1-5	CASSGSPGDQPQHF
TRBV28	TRBJ2-3	CASSLRRGNTDTQYF
TRBV19	TRBJ2-1	CASSILSGANNEQFF
TRBV13	TRBJ2-6	CASSSRDRHFSGANVLTF
TRBV5-4	TRBJ2-3	CASRTSGGSDTQYF
TRBV28	TRBJ1-5	CASNRGSNQPQHF
TRBV5-8	TRBJ2-7	CASSLAGSGAYEQYF
TRBV7-2	TRBJ1-5	CASSIRGDQPQHF
TRBV24-1	TRBJ2-3	CATSDLGVGTDTQYF
TRBV28	TRBJ1-2	CASSFPDRGARYGYTF
TRBV10-3	TRBJ2-1	CAISDSGTSGNEQFF
TRBV5-8	TRBJ1-5	CASSLGRPLNQPQHF
TRBV10-3	TRBJ2-7	CAISELGLNYEQYF
TRBV10-1	TRBJ2-1	CASSEKREINEQFF
TRBV6-4	TRBJ2-1	CASSDFLADSYNEQFF
TRBV2	TRBJ2-7	CASSFREGEQYF
TRBV24-1	TRBJ2-6	CATSGPNRGLESGANVLTF
TRBV18	TRBJ2-5	CASSPDQETQYF
TRBV4-1	TRBJ2-1	CASSRASGDNEQFF
TRBV7-9	TRBJ2-3	CASSWTVPNTDTQYF
TRBV5-6	TRBJ2-7	CASSFVSVHEQYF
TRBV20-1	TRBJ1-5	CSARDHTRDRGYQPQHF
TRBV20-1	TRBJ2-7	CSASGGVYEQYF
TRBV2	TRBJ2-2	CASSGDYPNTGELFF
TRBV27	TRBJ2-3	CATSFGGSTDTQYF
TRBV5-6	TRBJ2-3	CASSLTTEWTGATDTQYF
TRBV6-2/TRBV6-3	TRBJ2-7	CAGGFHASYEQYF
TRBV3-1	TRBJ2-7	CASSQGPRGSHEQYF
TRBV12-3/TRBV12-4	TRBJ2-5	CASSPLHAGDVETQYF
TRBV7-9	TRBJ2-3	CASTRAGVGADTQYF
TRBV30	TRBJ2-3	CAWSVGSSSTDTQYF
TRBV29-1	TRBJ2-5	CSVVKGGETQYF
TRBV18	TRBJ1-1	CASTWDRVNTEAFF
TRBV30	TRBJ1-1	CAWRSAGAGTEAFF